This is a list of T cell receptor beta chains from one sample in a study of patients and donors after allogeneic stem cell transplantation. TCRdb independently ran MiXCR on the RT-PCR reads; one entry per CDR3 protein. The sample gives some 200,000 distinct CDR3 sequences, less than 45% of which show up once; 33% is in the top ten. Sequenced input: blood, either unsorted or a sorted T cell fraction (not recorded which). The receptors derive from a human donor who was either an allogeneic HSCT recipient or a stem cell or donor lymphocyte infusion donor (not recorded which). It is not recorded whose cells these are; they may come from a transplant donor. Each CDR3 is given with its conserved first and last residue. The order of the fields is clone size, D gene, V gene, J gene, CDR3 protein, CDR3 DNA. D genes are given only for firm matches. The size of a clone is reported for some rows only, either as once, few or many, or as a class for expanded clones.

clone size: few; D gene: -; V gene: TRBV15; J gene: TRBJ1-3; CDR3 protein: CATSRDPGNTIYF; CDR3 DNA: TGTGCCACCAGCAGAGATCCTGGAAACACCATATATTTT
clone size: -; D gene: -; V gene: TRBV29-1; J gene: TRBJ2-7; CDR3 protein: CSAWTQSSYEQYF; CDR3 DNA: TGCAGCGCCTGGACGCAGAGCTCCTACGAGCAGTACTTC
clone size: -; D gene: -; V gene: TRBV20-1; J gene: TRBJ2-6; CDR3 protein: CSARDSVAGANVLTF; CDR3 DNA: TGCAGTGCTAGAGATAGTGTCGCTGGGGCCAACGTCCTGACTTTC
clone size: -; D gene: -; V gene: TRBV7-9; J gene: TRBJ1-2; CDR3 protein: CASSFRDAGNYGYTF; CDR3 DNA: TGTGCCAGCAGCTTCCGGGACGCGGGGAACTATGGCTACACCTTC
clone size: once; D gene: -; V gene: TRBV6-1; J gene: TRBJ2-2; CDR3 protein: CASSDLGTGELFF; CDR3 DNA: TGTGCCAGCAGTGATCTCGGCACCGGGGAGCTGTTTTTT
clone size: -; D gene: -; V gene: TRBV24-1; J gene: TRBJ1-2; CDR3 protein: CATSSGTDYGYTF; CDR3 DNA: TGTGCCACGTCTTCCGGGACGGACTATGGCTACACCTTC
clone size: -; D gene: TRBD1; V gene: TRBV19; J gene: TRBJ1-5; CDR3 protein: CATTGQEYSNQPQHF; CDR3 DNA: TGTGCCACCACGGGACAGGAATATAGCAATCAGCCCCAGCATTTT
clone size: -; D gene: TRBD2; V gene: TRBV7-2; J gene: TRBJ2-3; CDR3 protein: CASSLQRERADTQYF; CDR3 DNA: TGTGCCAGCAGCCTACAGCGGGAGAGGGCAGATACGCAGTATTTT
clone size: -; D gene: TRBD1; V gene: TRBV6-5; J gene: TRBJ1-1; CDR3 protein: CASSPQTGYTEAFF; CDR3 DNA: TGTGCCAGCAGTCCCCAGACAGGGTACACTGAAGCTTTCTTT
clone size: once; D gene: -; V gene: TRBV5-6; J gene: TRBJ2-5; CDR3 protein: CASSGPGQRETQYF; CDR3 DNA: TGTGCCAGCAGCGGGCCCGGACAACGGGAGACCCAGTACTTC
clone size: few; D gene: -; V gene: TRBV27; J gene: TRBJ1-5; CDR3 protein: CASSHETGGGNQPQHF; CDR3 DNA: TGTGCCAGCAGCCATGAGACAGGAGGAGGCAATCAGCCCCAGCATTTT
clone size: -; D gene: -; V gene: TRBV9; J gene: TRBJ2-1; CDR3 protein: CASSVEGVRYNEQFF; CDR3 DNA: TGTGCCAGCAGCGTAGAAGGAGTCCGCTACAATGAGCAGTTCTTC
clone size: -; D gene: -; V gene: TRBV12-3/TRBV12-4; J gene: TRBJ2-1; CDR3 protein: CASSLGGYSYNEQFF; CDR3 DNA: TGTGCCAGCAGTTTAGGGGGGTACTCCTACAATGAGCAGTTCTTC
clone size: few; D gene: -; V gene: TRBV27; J gene: TRBJ1-1; CDR3 protein: CASSSQVQRAEAFF; CDR3 DNA: TGTGCCAGCAGCTCACAGGTTCAGCGGGCTGAAGCTTTCTTT
clone size: -; D gene: -; V gene: TRBV29-1; J gene: TRBJ1-2; CDR3 protein: CPAGRIGGYTF; CDR3 DNA: TGCCCGGCCGGCAGGATAGGTGGCTACACCTTC
clone size: -; D gene: -; V gene: TRBV27; J gene: TRBJ1-1; CDR3 protein: CASSLSGQQVRGTEAFF; CDR3 DNA: TGTGCCAGCAGTTTATCGGGACAACAGGTCAGGGGCACTGAAGCTTTCTTT
clone size: -; D gene: TRBD1; V gene: TRBV18; J gene: TRBJ2-5; CDR3 protein: CASSQGQRETQYF; CDR3 DNA: TGTGCCAGCTCACAGGGACAGAGGGAGACCCAGTACTTC
clone size: -; D gene: -; V gene: TRBV9; J gene: TRBJ2-1; CDR3 protein: CASSPHSASYNEQFF; CDR3 DNA: TGTGCCAGCAGCCCTCATAGCGCCTCCTACAATGAGCAGTTCTTC
clone size: -; D gene: TRBD2; V gene: TRBV6-2/TRBV6-3; J gene: TRBJ2-1; CDR3 protein: CASSYLLKLAGVNNEQFF; CDR3 DNA: TGTGCCAGCAGTTACCTACTCAAACTAGCGGGAGTTAACAATGAGCAGTTCTTC
clone size: -; D gene: -; V gene: TRBV6-5; J gene: TRBJ1-1; CDR3 protein: CASSEKNTEAFF; CDR3 DNA: TGTGCCAGCTCGGAGAAGAACACTGAAGCTTTCTTT
clone size: -; D gene: -; V gene: TRBV12-3/TRBV12-4; J gene: TRBJ1-3; CDR3 protein: CASRSGFGNTIYF; CDR3 DNA: TGTGCCAGCAGATCAGGGTTTGGAAACACCATATATTTT
clone size: -; D gene: TRBD1; V gene: TRBV20-1; J gene: TRBJ1-6; CDR3 protein: CSARDITGERSPLHF; CDR3 DNA: TGCAGTGCTAGGGACATTACAGGGGAGCGTTCACCCCTCCACTTT
clone size: -; D gene: -; V gene: TRBV29-1; J gene: TRBJ2-1; CDR3 protein: CSGLDRLSYNEQFF; CDR3 DNA: TGCAGCGGCCTCGACAGGTTATCCTACAATGAGCAGTTCTTC
clone size: -; D gene: TRBD1; V gene: TRBV10-3; J gene: TRBJ2-3; CDR3 protein: CAISAQGAPTDTQYF; CDR3 DNA: TGTGCCATCAGCGCACAGGGGGCGCCCACAGATACGCAGTATTTT
clone size: few; D gene: -; V gene: TRBV4-3; J gene: TRBJ1-4; CDR3 protein: CASSPAGTPTNEKLFF; CDR3 DNA: TGCGCCAGCAGCCCCGCCGGGACACCAACTAATGAAAAACTGTTTTTT
clone size: -; D gene: -; V gene: TRBV20-1; J gene: TRBJ2-7; CDR3 protein: CSARVSGSPYEQYF; CDR3 DNA: TGCAGTGCTAGAGTGTCGGGCAGTCCCTACGAGCAGTACTTC
clone size: few; D gene: -; V gene: TRBV5-1; J gene: TRBJ1-1; CDR3 protein: CASTPRSTNTEAFF; CDR3 DNA: TGCGCCAGCACCCCCCGAAGCACAAACACTGAAGCTTTCTTT
clone size: -; D gene: -; V gene: TRBV27; J gene: TRBJ2-3; CDR3 protein: CASSIQGTSTDTQYF; CDR3 DNA: TGTGCCAGCAGCATACAGGGGACTAGCACAGATACGCAGTATTTT
clone size: -; D gene: TRBD2; V gene: TRBV3-1; J gene: TRBJ2-3; CDR3 protein: CASSRPGGSTDTQYF; CDR3 DNA: TGTGCCAGCAGCCGCCCCGGGGGGTCCACAGATACGCAGTATTTT
clone size: once; D gene: -; V gene: TRBV7-9; J gene: TRBJ1-2; CDR3 protein: CASSSLDTGRGGYTF; CDR3 DNA: TGTGCCAGCAGCTCCCTGGATACAGGAAGAGGCGGCTACACCTTC
clone size: -; D gene: TRBD1; V gene: TRBV6-5; J gene: TRBJ1-5; CDR3 protein: CASSMDRGGQPQHF; CDR3 DNA: TGTGCCAGCAGCATGGACAGGGGAGGACAGCCCCAGCATTTT
clone size: -; D gene: -; V gene: TRBV7-2; J gene: TRBJ1-1; CDR3 protein: CASSFRDIAEAFF; CDR3 DNA: TGTGCCAGCAGCTTCAGGGACATCGCTGAAGCTTTCTTT
clone size: once; D gene: TRBD1; V gene: TRBV9; J gene: TRBJ2-7; CDR3 protein: CASSVHPGQGSYEQYF; CDR3 DNA: TGTGCCAGCAGCGTCCATCCGGGACAGGGATCCTACGAGCAGTACTTC
clone size: -; D gene: -; V gene: TRBV10-3; J gene: TRBJ1-2; CDR3 protein: CAISESGGYTF; CDR3 DNA: TGTGCCATCAGTGAGTCGGGTGGCTACACCTTC
clone size: -; D gene: TRBD2; V gene: TRBV10-3; J gene: TRBJ2-3; CDR3 protein: CAISDTGLAGVGADTQYF; CDR3 DNA: TGTGCCATCAGTGACACAGGACTAGCGGGAGTGGGTGCAGATACGCAGTATTTT
clone size: few; D gene: TRBD2; V gene: TRBV12-3/TRBV12-4; J gene: TRBJ2-7; CDR3 protein: CASSSGTITSHEQYF; CDR3 DNA: TGTGCCAGCAGTTCCGGGACTATAACGTCCCACGAGCAGTACTTC
clone size: few; D gene: -; V gene: TRBV6-6; J gene: TRBJ1-3; CDR3 protein: CASSYSEGGNTIYF; CDR3 DNA: TGTGCCAGCAGTTACTCGGAGGGCGGAAACACCATATATTTT
clone size: few; D gene: TRBD2; V gene: TRBV6-5; J gene: TRBJ2-2; CDR3 protein: CASSLDLGLAELTGELFF; CDR3 DNA: TGTGCCAGCAGTCTCGACCTTGGACTAGCGGAACTCACCGGGGAGCTGTTTTTT
clone size: -; D gene: -; V gene: TRBV28; J gene: TRBJ2-5; CDR3 protein: CASSVLRVRETQYF; CDR3 DNA: TGTGCCAGCAGTGTCCTTAGAGTGAGGGAGACCCAGTACTTC
clone size: few; D gene: -; V gene: TRBV3-1; J gene: TRBJ1-2; CDR3 protein: CAKLPGVLVDGYTF; CDR3 DNA: TGTGCCAAGCTTCCGGGTGTTCTTGTCGATGGCTACACCTTC
clone size: -; D gene: TRBD2; V gene: TRBV11-2; J gene: TRBJ2-5; CDR3 protein: CASSRLAEYQETQYF; CDR3 DNA: TGTGCCAGCAGCCGACTAGCGGAGTACCAAGAGACCCAGTACTTC
clone size: -; D gene: TRBD1; V gene: TRBV6-2/TRBV6-3; J gene: TRBJ1-2; CDR3 protein: CATSHRQGAYGYTF; CDR3 DNA: TGTGCCACCAGCCACAGACAGGGGGCCTATGGCTACACCTTC
clone size: few; D gene: -; V gene: TRBV5-1; J gene: TRBJ2-4; CDR3 protein: CASSSSLVAEGAKNIQYF; CDR3 DNA: TGCGCCAGCAGCTCCTCCTTGGTAGCGGAGGGAGCCAAAAACATTCAGTACTTC
clone size: -; D gene: TRBD1; V gene: TRBV30; J gene: TRBJ1-5; CDR3 protein: CAWRTGLDQPQHF; CDR3 DNA: TGTGCCTGGAGGACAGGGCTCGATCAGCCCCAGCATTTT
clone size: -; D gene: TRBD2; V gene: TRBV29-1; J gene: TRBJ2-1; CDR3 protein: CSVDNLLAGGVNEQFF; CDR3 DNA: TGCAGCGTTGACAACCTCCTAGCGGGAGGCGTGAATGAGCAGTTCTTC